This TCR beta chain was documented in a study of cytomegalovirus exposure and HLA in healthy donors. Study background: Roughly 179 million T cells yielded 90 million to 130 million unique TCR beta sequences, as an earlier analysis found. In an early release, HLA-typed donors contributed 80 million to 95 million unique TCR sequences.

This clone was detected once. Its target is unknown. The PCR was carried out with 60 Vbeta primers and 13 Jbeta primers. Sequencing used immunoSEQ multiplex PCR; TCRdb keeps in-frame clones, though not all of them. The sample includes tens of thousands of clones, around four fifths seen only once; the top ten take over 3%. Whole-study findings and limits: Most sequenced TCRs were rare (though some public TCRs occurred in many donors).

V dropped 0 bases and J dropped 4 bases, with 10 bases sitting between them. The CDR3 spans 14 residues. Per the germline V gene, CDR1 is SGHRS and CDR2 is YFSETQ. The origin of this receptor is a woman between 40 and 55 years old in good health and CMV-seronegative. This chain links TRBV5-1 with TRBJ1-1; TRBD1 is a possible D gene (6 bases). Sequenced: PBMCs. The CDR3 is CASSLDGGLTEAFF. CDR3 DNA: TGCGCCAGCAGCTTGGACGGGGGGCTCACTGAAGCTTTCTTT.